The 21 T cell receptor beta chains reported below all come from one sample, sequenced in a study of T-cell reconstitution after alpha-beta-depleted transplantation in children. It was with unique molecular identifiers that the TCRbeta library was prepared. TCRdb reprocessed the PCR reads with MiXCR, giving one entry per CDR3 protein. The sample has fewer than 550,000 distinct CDR3 sequences, approximately 10% seen once. This specimen consisted of PBMCs, mostly from graft donor cells, obtained 180 days after TCRalphabeta/CD19-depleted stem cell transplant. The receptor set was obtained from a female patient aged 2-9 years who had a stem cell transplant for aplastic anemia, so the T cells may come from the graft donor.

V usage is TRBV12-3 or TRBV12-4 and J usage is TRBJ2-5, with 10 nucleotides matching TRBD2. V was pared by 6 bases and J by 5 bases, with 9 bases of the junction left unmatched. The CDR3 spans 15 residues. The CDR3 nucleotides read TGTGCCAGCAGGCTCACTAGCGGGGTGCGGGAGACCCAGTACTTC. Translated: CASRLTSGVRETQYF.

The V gene is TRBV20-1, the J gene TRBJ2-1; 10 nucleotides agree with TRBD2. This CDR3 spans 16 amino acids. Germline CDR1 is DFQATT and CDR2 is SNEGSKA (reference sequence). Trimming took 3 bases from V and 3 from J; bases not matched to a gene: 8. The CDR3: CSASPLTSGFYNEQFF. In DNA form, the CDR3 reads TGCAGTGCTAGCCCCTTGACTAGCGGGTTCTACAATGAGCAGTTCTTC.

The chain employs TRBV20-1 and TRBJ1-3; D not resolved. This CDR3 spans 15 amino acids. Germline values: CDR1 DFQATT, CDR2 SNEGSKA (reference sequence). V was cut by 3 bases and J by 1 base, with 13 bases left in between. This chain's CDR3 is CSARSRISSGNTIYF. The CDR3 DNA is TGCAGTGCTAGGTCCCGGATATCGTCTGGAAACACCATATATTTT.

This clonotype was seen a handful of times. The chain recombines TRBV7-9 with TRBJ2-1; the match to TRBD2 covers 10 bases. There are 16 residues in the CDR3. V lost 5 bases to trimming and J lost 6 bases; unmatched junction nucleotides: 10. Germline V gives CDR1 SEHNR, CDR2 FQNEAQ (reference sequence). CDR3: CASSQPEREGLNEQFF. The DNA for the CDR3 is TGTGCCAGCAGCCAACCTGAGCGGGAGGGCCTCAATGAGCAGTTCTTC.

This clonotype was picked up many times. This chain links TRBV12-3 or TRBV12-4 with TRBJ1-5, with 11 bases aligning to TRBD1. The CDR3 totals 16 residues. V trimming: 5 bases; J trimming: 4 bases; junction bases outside the gene matches: 7. The CDR3 DNA reads as TGTGCCAGCAGTGGGGGGACAGGGGGTTGGAATCAGCCCCAGCATTTT. Encoded protein: CASSGGTGGWNQPQHF.

At least ten counts were recorded for this clonotype. The rearrangement uses TRBV12-5 and TRBJ2-2, with 7 positions matching TRBD1. J was trimmed by 3 bases and V by 4 bases; bases with no gene match: 8. There are 16 residues in the CDR3. CDR1 is LGHNT, CDR2 FRNRAP, per germline. This CDR3 reads CASGYLRTGYTGELFF. The CDR3 nucleotides are TGTGCTAGTGGTTATCTCCGGACAGGCTACACCGGGGAGCTGTTTTTT.

This clonotype was observed a few times. CDR3 DNA: TGCAGCGTTGAAAATATTAGCTCCTACAATGAGCAGTTCTTC. Translated: CSVENISSYNEQFF. The rearrangement uses TRBV29-1 and TRBJ2-1, with D unresolved. Trimming removed 2 bases from V and 0 bases from J, with 8 bases in between. The germline gives CDR1 SQVTM, CDR2 ANQGSEA. This CDR3 has 14 amino acids.

Of note for this clonotype: The junction departs from the called germline gene at one end, perhaps through a read error. The genes are TRBV7-2 and TRBJ2-3; 8 nucleotides agree with TRBD2. CDR1 is SGHTA and CDR2 is FQGNSA in the germline V gene. The CDR3 length is 12 residues. This CDR3 is CASSERGLPRGF. Written as DNA, the CDR3 is TGTGCCAGCAGCGAGCGGGGGCTACCCCGGGGGTTT. The full variable domain, its missing parts supplied by reference TRBV7-2 and TRBJ2-3, is GAGVSQSPSNKVTEKGKDVELRCDPISGHTALYWYRQSLGQGLEFLIYFQGNSAPDKSGLPSDRFSAERTGGSVSTLTIQRTQQEDSAVYLCASSERGLPRGFGPGTRLTVL.

This clonotype showed up many times. This chain uses TRBV20-1 with TRBJ1-1, with D tentatively TRBD1 (5 bases). The CDR3 has 14 residues. With 0 bases removed from V and 9 bases from J, the gap between germline ends came to 17 bases. The germline gives CDR1 DFQATT, CDR2 SNEGSKA (reference sequence). The CDR3, as DNA: TGCAGTGCTAGAGATCAAGGGGCACTCCCAAAAGCTTTCTTT. Translating gives CSARDQGALPKAFF.

This rearrangement joins TRBV20-1 to TRBJ1-6; 9 bases fit TRBD1. CDR1 and CDR2 (germline): DFQATT, SNEGSKA (reference sequence). J was trimmed by 5 bases and V by 0 bases; bases with no gene match: 8. This CDR3 is built from 17 residues. CDR3 sequence reads: CSARDRGQGFHNSPLHF. The CDR3 DNA follows: TGCAGTGCTAGAGATAGGGGACAGGGCTTTCATAATTCACCCCTCCACTTT.

The chain recombines TRBV5-6 with TRBJ2-5; 7 bases align to TRBD1. Germline lookup yields CDR1 SGHDT and CDR2 YYEEEE. CDR3 size: 16 residues. V dropped 4 bases and J dropped 4; count of bases not matched to a gene: 13. The CDR3 DNA is TGTGCCAGCAGCCGTACAGGGGCCCGGATTGGAGAGACCCAGTACTTC. As protein: CASSRTGARIGETQYF.

The chain recombines TRBV9 with TRBJ2-1; a weak D match, TRBD1 (5 bases). V dropped 6 bases and J dropped 6 bases, with 22 bases sitting between them. The CDR3 length is 16 residues. Germline CDR1 reads SGDLS; CDR2 reads YYNGEE. The CDR3, as DNA: TGTGCCAGCACCCTGGGCAGGGTCCGTTTTTTCAATGAGCAGTTCTTC. Residues: CASTLGRVRFFNEQFF.

This chain connects TRBV12-3 or TRBV12-4 to TRBJ2-1; 8 nucleotides line up with TRBD2. The CDR3 is made up of 14 amino acids. Trimming cost V 3 bases and J 7 bases; bases outside gene matches: 5. CDR3 sequence: CASSFGLALNEQFF. The CDR3 nucleotides are TGTGCCAGCAGTTTCGGACTAGCCTTAAATGAGCAGTTCTTC.

This clonotype was found a few times. CDR3 in amino acids: CASGLDYSSYNEQFF. The CDR3, as DNA: TGCGCCAGCGGGCTGGACTACAGCTCCTACAATGAGCAGTTCTTC. The genes are TRBV5-1 and TRBJ2-1; TRBD2 might be the D (6 bases). The V end was cut by 7 bases, the J end by 0 bases, with 14 bases between. Per germline, CDR1 SGHRS and CDR2 YFSETQ. The CDR3 is made up of 15 amino acids.

This clonotype was recorded a few times. The gene calls are TRBV27 and TRBJ2-5, with 9 bases identical to TRBD1. J was trimmed by 5 bases and V by 1 base; bases with no gene match: 5. Per the germline V gene, CDR1 is MNHEY and CDR2 is SMNVEV (reference sequence). The CDR3 is 15 residues long. The CDR3: CASSLWDRAGETQYF. The CDR3 region has the DNA TGTGCCAGCAGTTTATGGGACAGGGCAGGGGAGACCCAGTACTTC.

The chain's CDR3 is CASSPRDIGNTIYF. The CDR3 DNA reads as TGTGCCAGCAGCCCTCGGGACATTGGAAACACCATATATTTT. V and J are TRBV5-6 and TRBJ1-3, with a weak D call TRBD1 (6 bases). V gave up 4 bases and J gave up 3 bases, with 11 bases separating them. Germline-derived CDR1 and CDR2 are SGHDT and YYEEEE. The CDR3 spans 14 residues.

V is TRBV6-5 and J is TRBJ2-1; D not resolved. Germline V CDR1 and CDR2: MNHEY, SVGAGI. CDR3 length: 12 residues. V dropped 10 bases and J dropped 5 bases, with 12 bases sitting between them. CDR3 DNA: TGTGCCACGGGCCGAGCCCACAATGAGCAGTTCTTC. As protein: CATGRAHNEQFF.

This clonotype was picked up a small number of times. The rearrangement links TRBV7-9 to TRBJ2-1, with TRBD2 matching 10 bases. The germline gives CDR1 SEHNR, CDR2 FQNEAQ (reference sequence). Trimming removed 0 bases from V and 6 bases from J; junction bases left unmatched: 8. The CDR3 covers 17 residues. DNA for the CDR3: TGTGCCAGCAGCTTAGCGATCGGACTAGCGGTAGGCAATGAGCAGTTCTTC. It specifies CASSLAIGLAVGNEQFF. Complete variable domain (other parts from reference TRBV7-9 and TRBJ2-1): DTGVSQNPRHKITKRGQNVTFRCDPISEHNRLYWYRQTLGQGPEFLTYFQNEAQLEKSRLLSDRFSAERPKGSFSTLEIQRTEQGDSAMYLCASSLAIGLAVGNEQFFGPGTRLTVL.

Many counts were recorded for this clonotype. The chain couples TRBV28 to TRBJ2-2; no reliable D call. Germline lookup yields CDR1 MDHEN and CDR2 SYDVKM. This CDR3 spans 17 amino acids. The V and J ends lost 6 bases and 2 bases respectively, with 19 bases between them. The chain's CDR3 is CASSHPKAQSNTGELFF. CDR3 nucleotide sequence: TGTGCCAGCAGCCACCCAAAAGCACAGTCAAACACCGGGGAGCTGTTTTTT.

This clonotype was picked up a small number of times. V is TRBV11-2 and J is TRBJ1-2, with a weak D call TRBD1 (5 bases). Trimming left V 1 base short and J 6 bases short, with 15 bases between. Germline V gene sequence: CDR1 SGHAT, CDR2 FQNNGV. This CDR3 comprises 15 residues. CDR3 nucleotides: TGTGCCAGCAGCTTAGTTAACAGGAGTCCCGATGGCTACACCTTC. Its translation: CASSLVNRSPDGYTF.

Here the CDR3 reads CSARGDRDTYNSPLHF. As DNA, the CDR3 is TGCAGTGCTAGAGGGGACAGGGATACCTATAATTCACCCCTCCACTTT. The chain carries TRBV20-1 and TRBJ1-6, with 9 nucleotides matching TRBD1. The V segment lost 1 base and the J segment 2 bases; nucleotides outside the gene matches: 3. The CDR3 extends over 16 amino acids. Germline V gene sequence: CDR1 DFQATT, CDR2 SNEGSKA (reference sequence).